Listed below are T cell receptor beta chains from one sample, sequenced in a study of blood T cell repertoires in COVID-19. TCRdb keeps only in-frame clones here, not all; method: immunoSEQ multiplex PCR. The table includes roughly 150,000 clones, 83% detected once. The specimen sequenced was peripheral blood. The source of these receptors is a woman at least 80 years old with acute or convalescent COVID-19. Each CDR3 is given with its conserved first and last residue. Fields, in order: D gene, V gene, J gene, clone size, CDR3 protein, CDR3 DNA. A D gene is named only where the DNA matches it firmly. Some rows have no size entry. The others give once, few or many, or a class for an expanded clone.

D: TRBD1; V: TRBV18; J: TRBJ2-7; size: NA; CDR3: CASSTGTGYEQYF; DNA: TGTGCCAGCTCTACCGGGACAGGCTACGAGCAGTACTTC
D: TRBD2; V: TRBV6-5; J: TRBJ2-7; size: NA; CDR3: CASRGLADQSYEQYF; DNA: TGTGCCAGCAGAGGCCTAGCGGACCAATCCTACGAGCAGTACTTC
D: NA; V: TRBV29-1; J: TRBJ2-1; size: NA; CDR3: CSVVVMEQISYNEQFF; DNA: TGCAGCGTTGTGGTTATGGAACAGATCTCCTACAATGAGCAGTTCTTC
D: NA; V: TRBV19; J: TRBJ1-5; size: NA; CDR3: CASSQTSSQPQHF; DNA: TGTGCCAGTAGTCAGACATCCAGTCAGCCCCAGCATTTT
D: NA; V: TRBV9; J: TRBJ1-4; size: NA; CDR3: CASSATGGEKLFF; DNA: TGTGCCAGCAGCGCGACCGGGGGGGAAAAACTGTTTTTT
D: TRBD1; V: TRBV6-5; J: TRBJ2-7; size: NA; CDR3: CASSYSGTALAEQYF; DNA: TGTGCCAGCAGTTACTCGGGGACAGCCTTAGCCGAGCAGTACTTC
D: NA; V: TRBV5-4; J: TRBJ2-5; size: NA; CDR3: CASSLVTQQETQYF; DNA: TGTGCCAGCAGCTTGGTGACACAACAAGAGACCCAGTACTTC
D: NA; V: TRBV12-3/TRBV12-4; J: TRBJ1-4; size: NA; CDR3: CASSLGQGGQLFF; DNA: TGTGCCAGCAGTTTAGGGCAGGGTGGACAACTGTTTTTT
D: NA; V: TRBV18; J: TRBJ1-2; size: NA; CDR3: CASSETNSNYGYTF; DNA: TGTGCCAGCTCCGAGACAAACTCAAACTATGGCTACACCTTC
D: TRBD1; V: TRBV5-4; J: TRBJ1-2; size: NA; CDR3: CASSVDRGRRGYTF; DNA: TGTGCCAGCAGCGTAGACAGGGGGCGGCGCGGCTACACCTTC
D: NA; V: TRBV5-1; J: TRBJ2-3; size: NA; CDR3: CASSSRETDTQYF; DNA: TGCGCCAGCAGCTCCAGGGAAACAGATACGCAGTATTTT
D: NA; V: TRBV7-2; J: TRBJ1-1; size: NA; CDR3: CASSLRGNTEAFF; DNA: TGTGCCAGCAGCTTGCGGGGGAACACTGAAGCTTTCTTT
D: NA; V: TRBV2; J: TRBJ2-3; size: NA; CDR3: CASSEGSGRTDTQYF; DNA: TGTGCCAGCAGTGAAGGAAGCGGACGCACAGATACGCAGTATTTT
D: TRBD1; V: TRBV20-1; J: TRBJ1-1; size: NA; CDR3: CSASQLGTGVYSTEAFF; DNA: TGCAGTGCTAGTCAACTCGGGACAGGGGTTTATAGCACTGAAGCTTTCTTT
D: NA; V: TRBV6-5; J: TRBJ2-7; size: NA; CDR3: CASSYSTIQGHYEQYF; DNA: TGTGCCAGCAGTTACTCGACGATTCAGGGCCACTACGAGCAGTACTTC
D: TRBD1; V: TRBV2; J: TRBJ2-7; size: NA; CDR3: CANGQGGSYEQYF; DNA: TGTGCCAACGGACAGGGGGGCTCCTACGAGCAGTACTTC
D: TRBD1; V: TRBV5-5; J: TRBJ2-5; size: NA; CDR3: CASSLGGQEETQYF; DNA: TGTGCCAGCAGCTTGGGAGGACAGGAGGAGACCCAGTACTTC
D: NA; V: TRBV28; J: TRBJ2-5; size: NA; CDR3: CASSQTQETQYF; DNA: TGTGCCAGCTCGCAGACACAAGAGACCCAGTACTTC
D: TRBD2; V: TRBV27; J: TRBJ2-1; size: NA; CDR3: CASKLAGGYNEQFF; DNA: TGTGCCAGCAAACTAGCGGGGGGATACAATGAGCAGTTCTTC
D: NA; V: TRBV24-1; J: TRBJ1-2; size: NA; CDR3: CATSVAEANYGYTF; DNA: TGTGCCACCAGTGTGGCAGAAGCTAACTATGGCTACACCTTC
D: TRBD1; V: TRBV6-2/TRBV6-3; J: TRBJ1-5; size: NA; CDR3: CASSPGQGAQPQHF; DNA: TGTGCCAGCAGTCCGGGACAGGGGGCCCAGCCCCAGCATTTT
D: TRBD2; V: TRBV9; J: TRBJ2-7; size: NA; CDR3: CASSGGVASGSDEQYF; DNA: TGTGCCAGCAGCGGGGGGGTGGCTAGCGGGAGCGACGAGCAGTACTTC
D: NA; V: TRBV5-1; J: TRBJ1-1; size: NA; CDR3: CASSLGVSVEAFF; DNA: TGCGCCAGCAGCTTGGGGGTTAGCGTTGAAGCTTTCTTT
D: TRBD2; V: TRBV5-1; J: TRBJ2-1; size: NA; CDR3: CASSFGTSGSNEQFF; DNA: TGCGCCAGCAGCTTTGGGACTAGCGGGAGTAATGAGCAGTTCTTC
D: TRBD2; V: TRBV13; J: TRBJ2-4; size: few; CDR3: CASSLSGGAKNIQYF; DNA: TGTGCCAGCAGCTTAAGCGGGGGGGCCAAAAACATTCAGTACTTC
D: TRBD1; V: TRBV4-2; J: TRBJ2-3; size: NA; CDR3: CASSQDLRTGLTDTQYF; DNA: TGTGCCAGCAGCCAAGATTTACGGACAGGGCTAACAGATACGCAGTATTTT
D: TRBD2; V: TRBV7-2; J: TRBJ2-5; size: NA; CDR3: CASSLGLAGGETQYF; DNA: TGTGCCAGCAGCTTAGGCCTAGCGGGAGGCGAGACCCAGTACTTC
D: TRBD1; V: TRBV4-3; J: TRBJ2-6; size: NA; CDR3: CASSQDLGTGLGSGANVLTF; DNA: TGCGCCAGCAGCCAAGACCTGGGGACAGGCTTGGGGTCTGGGGCCAACGTCCTGACTTTC
D: NA; V: TRBV7-9; J: TRBJ1-4; size: NA; CDR3: CASSPDTAGWGTNEKLFF; DNA: TGTGCCAGCAGCCCAGACACCGCGGGATGGGGAACTAATGAAAAACTGTTTTTT
D: NA; V: TRBV7-3; J: TRBJ2-5; size: NA; CDR3: CASSLLGADQETQYF; DNA: TGTGCCAGCAGCTTATTAGGAGCAGACCAAGAGACCCAGTACTTC
D: NA; V: TRBV5-4; J: TRBJ1-1; size: NA; CDR3: CASSLASRATEAFF; DNA: TGTGCCAGCAGCTTGGCCTCGAGGGCCACTGAAGCTTTCTTT
D: TRBD1; V: TRBV9; J: TRBJ2-4; size: NA; CDR3: CASSLSDREIAKNIQYF; DNA: TGTGCCAGCAGCCTCTCGGACAGGGAAATAGCCAAAAACATTCAGTACTTC
D: TRBD1; V: TRBV5-1; J: TRBJ1-2; size: NA; CDR3: CASSEGTGGSYGYTF; DNA: TGCGCCAGCAGCGAAGGGACAGGGGGGTCCTATGGCTACACCTTC
D: NA; V: TRBV28; J: TRBJ2-3; size: NA; CDR3: CASRPPRREFTDTQYF; DNA: TGTGCCAGCAGACCCCCCCGTCGGGAATTCACAGATACGCAGTATTTT
D: NA; V: TRBV6-6; J: TRBJ1-2; size: NA; CDR3: CASTPAGFYGYTF; DNA: TGTGCCAGCACGCCGGCAGGGTTCTATGGCTACACCTTC
D: NA; V: TRBV7-3; J: TRBJ1-3; size: NA; CDR3: CASSLLSGAGNTIYF; DNA: TGTGCCAGCAGCTTACTCTCAGGCGCTGGAAACACCATATATTTT
D: NA; V: TRBV7-9; J: TRBJ2-3; size: NA; CDR3: CASSAESTDTQYF; DNA: TGTGCCAGCAGCGCCGAGAGCACAGATACGCAGTATTTT
D: NA; V: TRBV7-2; J: TRBJ2-7; size: NA; CDR3: CASSLAEAGYEQYF; DNA: TGTGCCAGCAGCTTAGCTGAGGCCGGGTACGAGCAGTACTTC
D: TRBD1; V: TRBV14; J: TRBJ2-1; size: NA; CDR3: CASSRRTGTGGLGGQFF; DNA: TGTGCCAGCAGCCGCCGAACCGGGACAGGGGGCTTGGGCGGGCAGTTCTTC
D: TRBD2; V: TRBV11-2; J: TRBJ2-1; size: NA; CDR3: CASSLSGLAGNHEQFF; DNA: TGTGCCAGCAGCTTAAGTGGACTAGCGGGTAACCATGAGCAGTTCTTC
D: TRBD1; V: TRBV6-6; J: TRBJ2-3; size: NA; CDR3: CASTPGTGRTDTQYF; DNA: TGTGCCAGCACCCCCGGGACAGGTCGCACAGATACGCAGTATTTT
D: TRBD1; V: TRBV6-7; J: TRBJ1-4; size: NA; CDR3: CASSYSNWDRGSEKLFF; DNA: TGTGCCAGCAGTTACTCGAACTGGGACAGGGGCTCGGAAAAACTGTTTTTT
D: NA; V: TRBV7-9; J: TRBJ2-3; size: NA; CDR3: CASSPVRDTQYF; DNA: TGTGCCAGTTCGCCGGTCCGAGATACGCAGTATTTT
D: TRBD2; V: TRBV7-2; J: TRBJ2-7; size: NA; CDR3: CASRIGAGASYEQYF; DNA: TGTGCCAGCAGAATAGGTGCGGGAGCGTCCTACGAGCAGTACTTC
D: TRBD1; V: TRBV4-3; J: TRBJ1-2; size: NA; CDR3: CASSHGTEINYGYTF; DNA: TGCGCCAGCAGCCACGGGACAGAGATCAACTATGGCTACACCTTC
D: NA; V: TRBV30; J: TRBJ1-2; size: NA; CDR3: CAWRVGVANYGYTF; DNA: TGTGCCTGGAGGGTAGGAGTAGCTAACTATGGCTACACCTTC
D: TRBD1; V: TRBV7-9; J: TRBJ2-7; size: NA; CDR3: CASSSPTGSSYEQYF; DNA: TGTGCCAGCAGCTCTCCGACAGGGAGTTCCTACGAGCAGTACTTC
D: NA; V: TRBV3-1/TRBV3-2; J: TRBJ2-3; size: NA; CDR3: CASSQGIGFGDTQYF; DNA: TGTGCCAGCAGCCAAGGGATCGGTTTCGGGGATACGCAGTATTTT
D: NA; V: TRBV7-2; J: TRBJ2-2; size: NA; CDR3: CASSLDRGGTGELFF; DNA: TGTGCCAGCAGCTTAGACAGGGGGGGCACCGGGGAGCTGTTTTTT
D: TRBD1; V: TRBV3-1/TRBV3-2; J: TRBJ1-4; size: NA; CDR3: CASSQDPDRGPANEKLFF; DNA: TGTGCCAGCAGCCAAGATCCGGACAGGGGGCCTGCTAATGAAAAACTGTTTTTT
D: NA; V: TRBV15; J: TRBJ1-3; size: NA; CDR3: CATSKLGGDGNTIYF; DNA: TGTGCCACCAGCAAATTAGGGGGGGATGGAAACACCATATATTTT
D: NA; V: TRBV6-4; J: TRBJ1-1; size: NA; CDR3: CASSDPRKTVNTEAFF; DNA: TGTGCCAGCAGTGACCCGAGGAAGACAGTGAACACTGAAGCTTTCTTT
D: NA; V: TRBV12-3/TRBV12-4; J: TRBJ2-5; size: NA; CDR3: CASSPGETQYF; DNA: TGTGCCAGCAGCCCGGGAGAGACCCAGTACTTC